This TCR beta chain was observed in a study of blood T cell repertoires in COVID-19. About the research overall: Acute and convalescent COVID-19 samples came from the United States, Italy and Spain. Sources were T cells, B-cell-depleted T cells, or PBMCs; the material itself was cDNA or gDNA.

As handled by the study authors: Reference gene primer amplification gave estimated nucleated cell counts. Produced via immunoSEQ multiplex PCR; TCRdb's table is partial and in-frame only. The V and J calls and clone size are taken from that table; D and trimming were inferred from the DNA. The repertoire holds about 23,000 clones, with about 82% as singletons. Germline assignment: CDR1 LGHDT and CDR2 YNNKEL (reference sequence). V was clipped by 3 bases and J by 3 bases; unmatched bases: 7. The CDR3 is 16 residues long. The source of this sequence is a human donor with active COVID-19. The donor label of this sample is uncertain. The source material was peripheral blood. V is TRBV3-1 (or the pseudogene TRBV3-2) and J is TRBJ2-7; 11 nucleotides line up with TRBD1. CDR3 amino acids: CASSQPRDRGGYEQYF. The CDR3 coding sequence is TGTGCCAGCAGCCAGCCCCGGGACAGGGGGGGCTACGAGCAGTACTTC.